This TCR beta chain originates from a study of shared clonotypes between healthy human individuals. Study details: Every donor yielded three CD4 naive, three CD4 memory, two CD8 naive and one CD8 memory plate.

Per the original methods: Sequence data from immunoSEQ were junction-only and lacked quality scores; consequently, filtering differed. This table comes from immunoSEQ multiplex PCR, and its TCRdb copy is limited to in-frame clones, with some not included. V and J calls and clone size are given by that table; D and trimming were obtained from the DNA. The data show roughly 1.4 million clones, with approximately 98.5% seen just once and approximately 0.38% held by the top ten. This clone was detected only once. Its antigen is not known. A split of CD4+ cells into CD45RA+ naive and CD45RA-negative memory subsets was performed. This CDR3 contains 12 residues. CDR1 is SGHVS, CDR2 FNYEAQ, per germline. The germline V and J ends were trimmed by 3 bases and 5 bases, with 7 bases remaining between them. Study-wide results and limits: Naive subsets generally had larger estimated richness than memory subsets.

The V call is TRBV7-6, the J call TRBJ2-5; possible D gene TRBD1, 6 bases. Material: naive CD4+ T cells sorted from blood. Subset specified: CD45RA+ positively selected. This TCR was sampled from a man aged 25-45 years in good health. The CDR3 sequence: CASSLRGETQYF. The CDR3 nucleotides are TGTGCCAGCAGCTTGAGGGGGGAGACCCAGTACTTC.